This paragraph reports one T cell receptor beta chain. Its specificity is not known. These data are taken from a study of blood T cells in healthy people across ages. Study observations and caveats: With age, beta diversity per million T cells declined roughly linearly, significantly by 40 to 50.

Sample-barcoded 5' priming and a J-beta primer mix drove a second PCR of 7 to 11 cycles. Unique molecular identifiers of 12 random nucleotides labeled each cDNA. TCRdb re-analysed the 5' RACE reads in MiXCR, keeping a single row per CDR3 protein. This table has approximately 1,700,000 distinct CDR3 sequences, around 40% appearing once. Germline loops: CDR1 MNHNY, CDR2 SVGAGI (reference sequence). The CDR3 is 15 amino acids. The chain carries TRBV6-6 and TRBJ2-4; D is unresolved. The tail of the sequence fits TRBJ2-5 better, so the J call may be wrong. Sequenced: blood. This TCR derives from a human donor in good health. The CDR3 DNA is TGTGCCAGCAGTTACGATAGGTGGCAGCAAGAGACCCAGTACTTC. It is translated as CASSYDRWQQETQYF.